Listed below are T cell receptor beta chains from one sample, sequenced in a study of cytomegalovirus exposure and HLA in healthy donors. The table came from immunoSEQ multiplex PCR; TCRdb's copy has only in-frame clones and leaves some out. Among about 160,000 clones listed, roughly 82% were seen once. Input material: PBMCs. The receptors come from a woman aged 25 to 45 in good health and CMV-seronegative. CDR3s leave out the opening cysteine and the closing phenylalanine or tryptophan. Not every row has a clone size; where given, it reads once, few, many or a size class.

v_gene	j_gene	abundance	len	CDR3aa
TRBV5-5	TRBJ1-3	.	13	ASSLVAVSGNTIY
TRBV5-1	TRBJ1-1	.	13	ASSLVAGSNTEAF
TRBV4-1	TRBJ1-2	.	14	ASSHPEVGRGQGYT
TRBV7-8	TRBJ2-5	.	13	ASSLITGTGETQY
TRBV19	TRBJ2-2	.	12	ASRFTGDTGELF
TRBV7-3	TRBJ1-2	.	11	ASSLTGAYGYT
TRBV9	TRBJ2-1	.	13	ASSEGQGPDNEQF
TRBV7-7	TRBJ2-5	.	12	ASSSEDRQETQY
TRBV30	TRBJ1-2	.	10	AWSRRGYGYT
TRBV4-1	TRBJ2-5	.	12	ASSQFDTEETQY
TRBV5-1	TRBJ2-5	.	12	ASSLEEGWETQY
TRBV7-9	TRBJ1-1	.	12	ASSLQVFFTEAF
TRBV7-9	TRBJ2-3	.	13	ASSLVGLPTDTQY
TRBV28	TRBJ2-6	few	13	ASRTTGTGANVLT
TRBV7-2	TRBJ1-3	.	12	ASSLRGAGNTIY
TRBV7-2	TRBJ2-7	once	12	ASSPPGGRREQY
TRBV9	TRBJ2-3	.	12	ASSVDMLGGTQY
TRBV25-1	TRBJ2-1	.	14	ASSDPAGGAYNEQF
TRBV30	TRBJ2-1	.	16	AWRAGTSGGYPYNEQF
TRBV11-2	TRBJ1-1	.	11	ASSSRRNTEAF
TRBV9	TRBJ1-1	once	13	ASSVGWGGNTEAF
TRBV5-6	TRBJ1-1	.	17	ASSLTSGDRGWVDTEAF
TRBV7-3	TRBJ2-5	.	13	ASSSGQGGLETQY